This T cell receptor (beta chain) was captured by sequencing in a study of identical twins. TCRdb re-called the 5' RACE reads through MiXCR, storing one row per CDR3 protein. The table lists about 810,000 distinct CDR3 sequences, 12% of them singletons, with under 2% in the top ten. Germline CDR1 and CDR2: SGHKS and YYEKEE (reference sequence). This CDR3 spans 13 amino acids. V was shortened by 1 base and J by 3 bases, with 8 bases between the two germline ends. Turning to this clonotype: The antigen is not known.

Study observations and caveats: Weaker excess twin sharing was seen among beta out-of-frame sequences.

This sample also appeared in a second study, on yellow fever vaccine responses in identical twins.

The TCR comes from a woman between 18 and 29 years old in good health. Sequenced material: PBMCs. This chain joins TRBV5-5 and TRBJ2-7; D unclear. DNA for the CDR3: TGTGCCAGCAGCTTGTCCAATAACTACGAGCAGTACTTC. Translated, it gives CASSLSNNYEQYF.